Each of the 11 T cell receptor beta chains below was sequenced from the same sample in a study of blood T cell repertoires in COVID-19. The repertoire was sequenced with immunoSEQ multiplex PCR; TCRdb's copy has only in-frame clones and lacks some. The sample has under 200,000 clones, approximately 90% seen once. Sequencing used peripheral blood. These receptors were taken from a man younger than 30 with COVID-19, enrolled during active disease.

The chain has TRBV7-9 and TRBJ2-1; 12 nucleotides agree with TRBD2. The V gene's germline CDR1 is SEHNR and CDR2 FQNEAQ (reference sequence). This CDR3 contains 17 residues. Germline trimming cut 0 bases from V and 6 bases from J; bases unmatched to any gene: 6. The chain's CDR3 is CASSLAQVLAGGNEQFF. The CDR3 DNA reads TGTGCCAGCAGCTTAGCGCAGGTACTAGCGGGGGGCAATGAGCAGTTCTTC.

The chain uses TRBV27 and TRBJ1-1, with a weak D call TRBD1 (5 bases). CDR1 and CDR2 from the germline V gene are MNHEY and SMNVEV (reference sequence). Trimming removed 6 bases at V and 6 bases at J, with 8 bases between. The CDR3 is 11 residues long. The CDR3 coding sequence is TGTGCCAGCAGGTGGGGGGCTGAAGCTTTCTTT. It encodes CASRWGAEAFF.

The chain uses TRBV11-2 and TRBJ2-2; D unresolved. Germline V gene lookup returns CDR1 SGHAT and CDR2 FQNNGV. Between the trimmed V and J ends, which lost 2 bases and 5 bases, there was a span of 3 bases. The CDR3 covers 12 residues. This CDR3 reads CASSLSTGELFF. The DNA for the CDR3 is TGTGCCAGCAGCTTATCAACCGGGGAGCTGTTTTTT.

The chain links TRBV7-8 to TRBJ2-7; 12 bases map to TRBD2. Germline V gene data show CDR1 as SGHVS and CDR2 as FQNEAQ. V dropped 4 bases and J dropped 6; count of bases not matched to a gene: 7. This CDR3 spans 15 amino acids. The CDR3 region has the DNA TGTGCCAGCAGCTCCCGACTAGCGGGAGCCACCGAGCAGTACTTC. It specifies CASSSRLAGATEQYF.

The chain carries TRBV28 and TRBJ2-1, with 14 bases lining up with TRBD2. In germline, CDR1 is MDHEN, CDR2 SYDVKM. J was trimmed by 10 bases and V by 5 bases; bases with no gene match: 7. The CDR3 length is 15 residues. DNA for the CDR3: TGTGCCAGCAGTACCGGACTAGCGGGAGGCCCAGAGCAGTTCTTC. Protein product: CASSTGLAGGPEQFF.

This clone has just one count. V and J are TRBV11-2 and TRBJ2-3; 9 bases align to TRBD2. J was trimmed by 4 bases and V by 1 base; bases with no gene match: 6. This CDR3 contains 16 residues. CDR1 and CDR2 from the germline V gene are SGHAT and FQNNGV. DNA of the CDR3: TGTGCCAGCAGCTTAGGGGGCGGGAGGGTGGCAGATACGCAGTATTTT. It codes for CASSLGGGRVADTQYF. Full variable domain (rest looked up from reference TRBV11-2 and TRBJ2-3): EAGVAQSPRYKIIEKRQSVAFWCNPISGHATLYWYQQILGQGPKLLIQFQNNGVVDDSQLPKDRFSAERLKGVDSTLKIQPAKLEDSAVYLCASSLGGGRVADTQYFGPGTRLTVL.

V and J are TRBV24-1 and TRBJ1-1, with a tentative D call TRBD1 (6 bases). V shed 3 bases and J shed 3 bases, with 13 bases lying between them. CDR1 and CDR2 from the germline V gene are KGHDR and SFDVKD. The CDR3 spans 15 residues. CDR3 sequence reads: CATSDTGKGYTEAFF. The CDR3 DNA is TGTGCCACCAGTGATACAGGGAAGGGCTACACTGAAGCTTTCTTT.

This rearrangement joins TRBV27 to TRBJ2-7; TRBD2 agrees at 7 bases. V was pared by 3 bases and J by 2 bases, with 10 bases of the junction left unmatched. The CDR3 totals 16 residues. Germline CDR1 MNHEY, CDR2 SMNVEV (reference sequence). The CDR3 nucleotides read TGTGCCAGCAGTTTTTGGAATGGGGGAGGGACCTACGAGCAGTACTTC. Protein product: CASSFWNGGGTYEQYF.

V is TRBV4-1 and J is TRBJ1-1, with D possibly TRBD1 on 5 matching bases. Trimming left V 3 bases short and J 5 bases short, with 16 bases between. This CDR3 has 15 amino acids. In germline, CDR1 is MGHRA, CDR2 YSYEKL. CDR3 in amino acids: CASSQGRGDLTEAFF. DNA for the CDR3: TGCGCCAGCAGCCAGGGGCGTGGGGATTTAACTGAAGCTTTCTTT.

The chain links TRBV2 to TRBJ2-3; TRBD1 is a possible D gene (6 bases). V dropped 10 bases and J dropped 6 bases, with 8 bases sitting between them. Per the germline V gene, CDR1 is SNHLY and CDR2 is FYNNEI. CDR3 length: 10 residues. The CDR3 DNA is TGTGCCACCCAGGGGGATACGCAGTATTTT. Amino acids: CATQGDTQYF.

This chain uses TRBV18 with TRBJ1-6; 10 nucleotides line up with TRBD1. Germline CDR1 reads KGHSH; CDR2 reads LQKENI. The CDR3 is 15 residues long. J was trimmed by 6 bases and V by 6 bases; bases with no gene match: 5. The CDR3 nucleotides read TGTGCCAGCTCGTACGGGACAGGGGTTAATTCACCCCTCCACTTT. Translated, it gives CASSYGTGVNSPLHF.